A single sample gave rise to the 27 T cell receptor beta chains below, sequenced in a study of blood T cell repertoires in COVID-19. Method: immunoSEQ multiplex PCR; TCRdb's copy keeps in-frame clones and lacks some. The sample lists 210,000 or so clones, approximately 85% occurring once. The specimen was peripheral blood. The receptors here all came from a man aged 45-65 years with COVID-19, enrolled during active disease.

The chain joins TRBV30 to TRBJ2-3; a weak D match, TRBD2 (5 bases). Per the germline V gene, CDR1 is GTSNPN and CDR2 is SVGIG (reference sequence). The CDR3 has 16 amino acids. The V and J ends lost 4 bases and 3 bases respectively, with 20 bases between them. The CDR3 DNA follows: TGTGCCTGGAAAGCTGTCGGGAAGCCGTTTACAGATACGCAGTATTTT. It is translated as CAWKAVGKPFTDTQYF.

The chain has TRBV4-2 and TRBJ1-4; D not resolved. Trimming took 0 bases from V and 4 from J, leaving 12 bases between them. The CDR3 totals 16 residues. The germline V gene has CDR1 LGHNA and CDR2 YNFKEQ. The CDR3 DNA sequence: TGTGCCAGCAGCCAAGATGGCGGAGCCTATAATGAAAAACTGTTTTTT. Protein: CASSQDGGAYNEKLFF.

The chain uses TRBV7-2 and TRBJ2-2; 8 bases are shared with TRBD2. The germline CDR1 and CDR2 sequences are SGHTA and FQGNSA. V gave up 5 bases and J gave up 2 bases; unmatched junction bases: 4. The CDR3 extends over 15 amino acids. The CDR3 nucleotides are TGTGCCAGCAGCCGCGGGGGGCCAAACACCGGGGAGCTGTTTTTT. It codes for CASSRGGPNTGELFF.

This chain uses TRBV3-1 (or the pseudogene TRBV3-2) with TRBJ2-5; 10 positions agree with TRBD2. CDR1 LGHDT and CDR2 YNNKEL come from the germline V gene (reference sequence). The junction had 9 bases not matched to a gene; V was cut back by 0 bases and J by 2 bases. CDR3 size: 18 residues. The CDR3 nucleotides are TGTGCCAGCAGCCAAGATTTCCCGTATAGCGGGGGGCAAGAGACCCAGTACTTC. It yields the protein CASSQDFPYSGGQETQYF.

The rearrangement uses TRBV4-1 and TRBJ2-7; 9 nucleotides align to TRBD2. V lost 0 bases, J lost 5 bases, and 5 bases stayed unmatched. This CDR3 comprises 15 residues. Germline loops: CDR1 MGHRA, CDR2 YSYEKL. The CDR3 sequence is CASSQEGGGADEQYF. CDR3 coding DNA: TGCGCCAGCAGCCAAGAAGGCGGGGGGGCCGACGAGCAGTACTTC.

The V gene is TRBV6-5, the J gene TRBJ1-2; D is perhaps TRBD1 (5 bases). The CDR3 is 15 amino acids. With 0 bases removed from V and 7 bases from J, the gap between germline ends came to 15 bases. Germline V CDR1 and CDR2: MNHEY, SVGAGI. CDR3 protein: CASSYSAGSLRGYTF. The CDR3 DNA follows: TGTGCCAGCAGTTACTCGGCAGGGTCCCTGCGTGGCTACACCTTC.

This sequence joins TRBV5-1 and TRBJ1-1; D is uncertain. From germline, CDR1 is SGHRS and CDR2 YFSETQ. Deletions cut 4 bases from V and 1 base from J, with 11 bases between. There are 14 residues in the CDR3. CDR3: CASSGGSWNTEAFF. For the CDR3, the DNA is TGCGCCAGCAGCGGAGGAAGTTGGAACACTGAAGCTTTCTTT.

The rearrangement joins TRBV4-1 to TRBJ1-4; the D is unclear. The CDR3 is made up of 16 amino acids. V was clipped by 4 bases and J by 3 bases, with 15 bases between them. Germline V gene data show CDR1 as MGHRA and CDR2 as YSYEKL. CDR3 sequence: CASSRGNTGANEKLFF. The CDR3 DNA is TGCGCCAGCAGCCGGGGAAACACCGGGGCTAATGAAAAACTGTTTTTT.

V is TRBV27 and J is TRBJ2-7; TRBD1 matches at 11 bases. The CDR3 is 15 amino acids. The V and J ends lost 5 bases and 2 bases, in that order; junction bases with no gene match: 5. The germline V gene has CDR1 MNHEY and CDR2 SMNVEV (reference sequence). CDR3 bases: TGTGCCAGCAGTGTCTCGGGACAGGGGGCCTACGAGCAGTACTTC. Amino acid sequence: CASSVSGQGAYEQYF.

The chain recombines TRBV9 with TRBJ2-5; 14 positions match TRBD2. There are 16 residues in the CDR3. Trimming removed 4 bases from V and 4 bases from J; junction bases left unmatched: 6. The germline gives CDR1 SGDLS, CDR2 YYNGEE. The CDR3 here is CASSPTSGGAIETQYF. CDR3 in DNA: TGTGCCAGCAGCCCGACTAGCGGGGGGGCAATAGAGACCCAGTACTTC.

The J gene is TRBJ2-3, the V gene TRBV3-1 (or the pseudogene TRBV3-2); 7 bases align to TRBD1. The length of the CDR3 is 16 residues. The V gene end was trimmed by 4 bases and the J gene end by 1 base; junction bases not matched to a gene: 8. CDR1 is LGHDT and CDR2 is YNNKEL in the germline V gene (reference sequence). CDR3 protein: CASSPRGSSGTDTQYF. CDR3 nucleotides: TGTGCCAGCAGCCCCAGGGGGAGCTCCGGCACAGATACGCAGTATTTT.

This clone was found a few times. The chain uses TRBV18 and TRBJ2-1; tentative D call: TRBD1 (6 bases). Germline-derived CDR1 and CDR2 are KGHSH and LQKENI. Trimming left V 4 bases short and J 1 base short, with 14 bases between. This CDR3 is 16 amino acids long. The CDR3 loop is CASSLFRGNSYNEQFF. The DNA of the CDR3 is TGTGCCAGCTCACTCTTTAGGGGGAATTCCTACAATGAGCAGTTCTTC.

The chain is built from TRBV28 and TRBJ1-6, with 8 bases that match TRBD1. The CDR3 spans 16 residues. Germline loops: CDR1 MDHEN, CDR2 SYDVKM. V was pared by 9 bases and J by 0 bases, with 7 bases of the junction left unmatched. The CDR3 region is CASRRQGSSYNSPLHF. The CDR3 DNA reads as TGTGCCAGTAGACGACAGGGGAGCTCCTATAATTCACCCCTCCACTTT.

The DNA of the CDR3 is TGTGCCAGCAGCGACGGACAGGGGGTTCTCTCCTACAATGAGCAGTTCTTC. Protein: CASSDGQGVLSYNEQFF. The rearrangement uses TRBV5-5 and TRBJ2-1, with 10 nucleotides matching TRBD1. The germline V gene encodes CDR1 SGHKS and CDR2 YYEKEE (reference sequence). J lost 0 bases, V lost 4 bases, and 7 bases had no gene match. The CDR3 is 17 residues long.

This clone was picked up a small number of times. The chain is built from TRBV7-2 and TRBJ1-4, with a possible D match to TRBD1 (6 bases). Germline V gene sequence: CDR1 SGHTA, CDR2 FQGNSA. The CDR3 has 14 residues. V was shortened by 5 bases and J by 3 bases, with 10 bases between the two germline ends. In nucleotides, the CDR3 is TGTGCCAGCAGCCCGACAGGATCTAATGAAAAACTGTTTTTT. Its translation: CASSPTGSNEKLFF. Full variable domain (rest looked up from reference TRBV7-2 and TRBJ1-4): GAGVSQSPSNKVTEKGKDVELRCDPISGHTALYWYRQSLGQGLEFLIYFQGNSAPDKSGLPSDRFSAERTGGSVSTLTIQRTQQEDSAVYLCASSPTGSNEKLFFGSGTQLSVL.

The chain employs TRBV5-1 and TRBJ2-7, with unresolved D. The CDR3 has 14 residues. V shed 0 bases and J shed 2 bases, with 9 bases lying between them. Germline V gene data show CDR1 as SGHRS and CDR2 as YFSETQ. DNA for the CDR3: TGCGCCAGCAGCTTGGGGCAGGTCCCCTACGAGCAGTACTTC. It specifies CASSLGQVPYEQYF.

The chain uses TRBV2 and TRBJ1-5; TRBD1 agrees at 7 bases. In germline, CDR1 is SNHLY, CDR2 FYNNEI. The junction had 8 bases not matched to a gene; V was cut back by 4 bases and J by 5 bases. This CDR3 is 15 amino acids long. This chain's CDR3 is CASSGTTGQHQPQHF. The CDR3 DNA is TGTGCCAGCAGTGGAACGACAGGGCAGCATCAGCCCCAGCATTTT. The full variable domain, in which reference TRBV2 and TRBJ1-5 provide the parts outside the CDR3, is EPEVTQTPSHQVTQMGQEVILRCVPISNHLYFYWYRQILGQKVEFLVSFYNNEISEKSEIFDDQFSVERPDGSNFTLKIRSTKLEDSAMYFCASSGTTGQHQPQHFGDGTRLSIL.

This clone was counted only a few times. V usage is TRBV5-6 and J usage is TRBJ2-7, with 10 bases fitting TRBD2. The CDR3 sequence is 19 residues long. The germline gives CDR1 SGHDT, CDR2 YYEEEE. V shed 2 bases, J shed 4 bases, and the junction held 18 bases outside the gene matches. DNA for the CDR3: TGTGCCAGCAGCTTCTCCACTGGCCCCTGGATAGCGGGGGGTTACGAGCAGTACTTC. Amino acids: CASSFSTGPWIAGGYEQYF.

The V call is TRBV18, the J call TRBJ1-5, with D hard to call. The germline CDR1 and CDR2 sequences are KGHSH and LQKENI. The CDR3 covers 13 residues. V lost 2 bases to trimming and J lost 7 bases, with 9 bases between them. This CDR3 is CASSPEVRQPQHF. The CDR3 DNA follows: TGTGCCAGCTCACCAGAGGTCCGGCAGCCCCAGCATTTT.

The chain carries TRBV11-3 and TRBJ1-5; D call uncertain. Germline V gene data show CDR1 as SGHNT and CDR2 as YENEEA. The CDR3 totals 18 residues. V was cut by 2 bases and J by 2 bases, with 19 bases left in between. CDR3 residues: CASSLNLVETRGNQPQHF. The CDR3 nucleotides are TGTGCCAGCAGCTTAAACCTTGTCGAGACTAGGGGCAATCAGCCCCAGCATTTT.

The rearrangement uses TRBV27 and TRBJ1-1; TRBD1 matches 11 bases. V gave up 8 bases and J gave up 0 bases; unmatched junction bases: 5. Germline CDR1 MNHEY, CDR2 SMNVEV (reference sequence). The length of the CDR3 is 15 residues. The CDR3 protein is CASLGDRGMNTEAFF. The CDR3 nucleotides are TGTGCCAGCCTGGGGGACAGGGGGATGAACACTGAAGCTTTCTTT.

The chain carries TRBV5-1 and TRBJ1-1; possibly TRBD1 for D (6 bases). The CDR3 is 14 amino acids. Trimming left V 3 bases short and J 2 bases short, with 11 bases between. From germline, CDR1 is SGHRS and CDR2 YFSETQ. CDR3 protein: CASSWGTQNTEAFF. CDR3 DNA: TGCGCCAGCAGCTGGGGGACACAAAACACTGAAGCTTTCTTT.

The V gene is TRBV4-2, the J gene TRBJ2-7, with D perhaps TRBD1 (6 bases). Germline V CDR1 and CDR2: LGHNA, YNFKEQ. V was trimmed by 1 base and J by 5 bases, leaving 15 bases between them. The CDR3 consists of 15 residues. The chain's CDR3 is CASSQGKGGKHEQYF. CDR3 nucleotides: TGTGCCAGCAGCCAAGGTAAAGGGGGAAAGCACGAGCAGTACTTC.

The chain joins TRBV29-1 to TRBJ2-7, with a possible D match to TRBD1 (6 bases). V dropped 4 bases and J dropped 5 bases, with 15 bases sitting between them. The CDR3 runs 13 residues. Looked up from germline, CDR1 is SQVTM and CDR2 is ANQGSEA. The CDR3 DNA reads TGCAGCGTTGGCATCTCAGGGGCCCACGAGCAGTACTTC. The encoded protein is CSVGISGAHEQYF.

The chain carries TRBV7-2 and TRBJ2-2, with D uncertain. The CDR3 has 16 amino acids. Looked up from germline, CDR1 is SGHTA and CDR2 is FQGNSA. The germline V and J ends were trimmed by 5 bases and 0 bases, with 13 bases remaining between them. The CDR3 DNA reads TGTGCCAGCAGCCGGAGCCGGTACCCGAACACCGGGGAGCTGTTTTTT. Its protein product is CASSRSRYPNTGELFF.

This clone was recorded once. The chain is built from TRBV19 and TRBJ1-6; D is perhaps TRBD1 (6 bases). The CDR3 is made up of 14 amino acids. Germline loops: CDR1 LNHDA, CDR2 SQIVND (reference sequence). The V end lost 9 bases, the J end lost 2 bases, and 11 bases lay between the germline ends. CDR3 sequence: CASLGGAYNSPLHF. The CDR3 nucleotides are TGTGCCAGCCTAGGGGGGGCCTATAATTCACCCCTCCACTTT. Full variable domain (remainder filled in from reference TRBV19 and TRBJ1-6): DGGITQSPKYLFRKEGQNVTLSCEQNLNHDAMYWYRQDPGQGLRLIYYSQIVNDFQKGDIAEGYSVSREKKESFPLTVTSAQKNPTAFYLCASLGGAYNSPLHFGNGTRLTVT.

The chain uses TRBV7-3 and TRBJ2-3; 7 bases agree with TRBD2. There are 14 residues in the CDR3. V dropped 4 bases and J dropped 6; count of bases not matched to a gene: 7. The germline gives CDR1 SGHTA, CDR2 FQGTGA. Here the CDR3 reads CASSSPGEGDTQYF. In DNA, the CDR3 is TGTGCCAGCAGCTCCCCGGGGGAGGGGGATACGCAGTATTTT.